This T cell receptor beta chain was captured in a study of T cells in pancreatic ductal adenocarcinoma listed by TCRdb under 2017. For the wider study: The work assessed suppressive cells as well as CD8+ T cells infiltrating resected pancreatic ductal adenocarcinoma, measuring their numbers, locations, and properties, in order to shed light on the adaptive T-cell response that occurs naturally.

The immunoSEQ hsTCRB kit was used to amplify TCR beta CDR3 regions from genomic DNA. An Illumina HiSeq system was used to carry out high-throughput TRB CDR3 sequencing. The authors processed their data as follows. The immunoSEQ software was used to analyze the sequencing reads, and any nonproductive sequences containing premature stops or frame-shifts were left out. Clonality of the repertoire was calculated as one minus Shannon entropy normalized by log2 of the number of unique productive sequences. Imported from immuneACCESS, the table was reduced by TCRdb to in-frame sequences with V and J called. These copies leave out some clones; in studies compared against another copy, an unresolved V gene accounts for under half, and the cause of the remainder is not known. V and J calls and clone size come straight from that table; D and trimming were deduced from the DNA. For this sample the table gives over 7,000 clones, of which 89% were detected only once. The top ten hold around 3.3% of the sample.

The CDR3 has 18 amino acids, counting the end cysteine and phenylalanine. Just the 54-base CDR3 DNA is kept, in frame starting at base 1. The selected pancreatic ductal adenocarcinoma patients had received surgery without neoadjuvant therapy. After peripheral blood was drawn into heparin tubes, PBMCs were separated on a histopaque density gradient and then cryopreserved in 10% DMSO. The DNeasy Blood and Tissue Kit, with Proteinase K and RNase treatment, was used to extract genomic DNA from roughly seven PBMC specimens and fewer than ten flash-frozen tumor specimens. On the study overall, not on this receptor specifically: Because inoperable disease is present at presentation in most pancreatic cancer patients, the resected cohort was biased toward the minority with early-stage disease. Compared with tumor samples, blood samples had more total productive templates and approximately 8.2-fold more unique clonotypes. No significant difference in T-cell clonality was found between tumor and blood, with mean clonality of approximately 0.12 in tumors and 0.072 in blood. Tumor versus blood clonality comparisons may be biased because tumors are enriched in CD45RO+ effector rather than naive T cells, biasing toward lower diversity.

Of note for this clone: The antigen this receptor binds is unknown. Per-base quality was not reported, and no clone a single base away is much larger than it.

This chain joins TRBV21-1 to TRBJ2-2; the table's D gene call, TRBD2, was not cross checked with the DNA. TRBV21-1 is a listed pseudogene. This receptor was obtained from a human donor with pancreatic ductal adenocarcinoma. Sample: PBMCs. The CDR3: CASSAPGTSGGAPGELFF. The DNA is TGTGCCAGCAGCGCTCCCGGGACTAGCGGGGGGGCCCCCGGGGAGCTGTTTTTT.